The TCR beta chain under discussion was sequenced for a study of blood T cell repertoires in COVID-19. Study-level background: Acute-phase and convalescent COVID-19 samples originated in the United States, Italy and Spain. The analysed material was cDNA or gDNA that came from T cells, B-cell-depleted T cells, or PBMCs.

With 6 bases removed from V and 3 bases from J, the gap between germline ends came to 20 bases. Germline assignment: CDR1 LNHDA and CDR2 SQIVND (reference sequence). The CDR3 is made up of 17 amino acids. Under the authors' procedure: Estimation of nucleated cell counts was performed using reference gene primer amplification. The method was immunoSEQ multiplex PCR; TCRdb's version includes in-frame clones alone and lacks a portion of them. That table is the source of V, J and clone size, and D and trimming were worked out from the DNA. The repertoire holds around 80,000 clones, with over 75% as singletons.

The sequence was obtained from a human donor in a cohort sampled during active COVID-19. The chain combines TRBV19 with TRBJ1-4; D is ambiguous. Sequencing was performed on peripheral blood. The CDR3 region is CASSPERQRMANEKLFF. Written as DNA, the CDR3 is TGTGCCAGTAGCCCCGAAAGGCAGCGCATGGCTAATGAAAAACTGTTTTTT.